This T cell receptor beta chain is drawn from a study of CD8+ T cells in alopecia areata. Looking at the study overall: The drug, oral tofacitinib, was given to treated patients at 5 to 10 mg twice daily.

Treatment of the sample: oral pan-JAK inhibitor, 5-10 mg twice daily. Collection of lesional scalp punch biopsies and peripheral blood was performed in alopecia areata patients. The sample holds a few counts of this clone. Isolated RNA was reverse transcribed into cDNA used as the sequencing template. Libraries were prepared by immunoSEQ multiplex PCR; TCRdb keeps only in-frame clonotypes and omits some of them. The sample has more than 90,000 clones; roughly 56% are singletons. Sequences were derived from CD8+ T cells sorted from blood, sampled between weeks 55 and 70, from a patient treated with tofacitinib. The TCR was taken from a human donor with alopecia areata.

CDR3 sequence reads: CASSFLAGDYNEQFF. CDR3 nucleotide sequence: TGTGCCAGCAGCTTTCTAGCGGGGGACTACAATGAGCAGTTCTTC. The chain joins TRBV7-2 to TRBJ2-1; 10 bases fit TRBD2. CDR1 and CDR2 from the germline V gene are SGHTA and FQGNSA. The CDR3 totals 15 residues. V lost 3 bases and J lost 3; bases outside the gene matches: 2.